A selection of T cell receptor delta chains follows, all from one sample in a study of γδ T cells in repeated Plasmodium falciparum infection. TCRdb re-called the multiplex PCR reads with CATT. The table has roughly 48,000 delta-chain clones, about 1.6% seen once. The source material was gamma-delta T cells from blood. All receptors come from a pool of human donors (malaria-infected and uninfected, not separated). CDR3s include the opening cysteine and the closing phenylalanine or tryptophan. A D gene is named only where the DNA matches it firmly. Not every row has a clone size; where given, it reads once, few, many or a size class.

V: TRDV1; J: TRDJ2; size: medium-sized; D: NA; DNA: TGTGCTCTTGGGGAAGTAGTACTGGATCCAGTGACAGCACAACTCTTCTTT; CDR3: CALGEVVLDPVTAQLFF
V: TRDV2; J: TRDJ1; size: many; D: TRDD3; DNA: TGTGCCTGTGACACCGTACCTTCTCTGGGGGGACTGTCCACCGATAAACTCATCTTT; CDR3: CACDTVPSLGGLSTDKLIF
V: TRDV2; J: TRDJ1; size: many; D: TRDD3; DNA: TGTGCCTGTGACACCGTCCTATCTGGGGGATACACCGATAAACTCATCTTT; CDR3: CACDTVLSGGYTDKLIF
V: TRDV1; J: TRDJ1; size: medium-sized; D: NA; DNA: TGTGCTCTTGGGGACCTACGAGGGGAAGTCACCGATAAACTCATCTTT; CDR3: CALGDLRGEVTDKLIF
V: TRDV1; J: TRDJ1; size: few; D: NA; DNA: TGTGCTCTTGGGGAACTAGGGGTGCCGATGGGCTGGGGAGAGGAGGTCACCGATAAACTCATCTTT; CDR3: CALGELGVPMGWGEEVTDKLIF
V: TRDV1; J: TRDJ1; size: medium-sized; D: TRDD3; DNA: TGTGCTCTTGGGGAACTGGTTCTTTCTCGGCACTGGGGGATAATACCGATCATCTTT; CDR3: CALGELVLSRHWGIIPIIF
V: TRDV1; J: TRDJ4; size: many; D: TRDD3; DNA: TGTGCTCTTGGGACCAGACTTGGGGACTGCGGGATACACGGACCCCTGATCTTT; CDR3: CALGTRLGDCGIHGPLIF
V: TRDV2; J: TRDJ1; size: many; D: TRDD3; DNA: TGTGCCTGCGACGGGCCCCTGGGGGATAGTAAAAAACTCATCTTT; CDR3: CACDGPLGDSKKLIF
V: TRDV1; J: TRDJ1; size: NA; D: NA; DNA: TGTGCTCTTGGGGAACTAACCGGGTTCCTCGGGGAGGGAACAGATAAACTCATCTTT; CDR3: CALGELTGFLGEGTDKLIF
V: TRAV29/DV5; J: TRDJ1; size: NA; D: NA; DNA: TGTGCAGCAACCTCCGGTATTCCGGGGGGACCCGGCGATAAACTCATCTTT; CDR3: CAATSGIPGGPGDKLIF
V: TRDV2; J: TRDJ1; size: many; D: NA; DNA: TGTGCCTGTGACGCCGTACTGGCGAATGATAAACTCATCTTT; CDR3: CACDAVLANDKLIF
V: TRDV3; J: TRDJ1; size: NA; D: NA; DNA: TGTGCCTTTAGGGGACCCGCCTGGTACACCGATAAACTCATCTTT; CDR3: CAFRGPAWYTDKLIF
V: TRDV2; J: TRDJ1; size: many; D: NA; DNA: TGTGCCTGTGACACCGTGGGGATTGAAACCGATAAACTCATCTTT; CDR3: CACDTVGIETDKLIF
V: TRDV1; J: TRDJ1; size: medium-sized; D: TRDD3; DNA: TGTGCTCTCTATCTGGGGGACCCAAAGCACTACACCGATAAACTCATCTTT; CDR3: CALYLGDPKHYTDKLIF
V: TRDV1; J: TRDJ1; size: many; D: NA; DNA: TGTGCTCTTGGGGAACTTTGTTTGGTACCGCGATCGTTGACCGATAAACTCATCTTT; CDR3: CALGELCLVPRSLTDKLIF
V: TRDV1; J: TRDJ1; size: many; D: NA; DNA: TGTGCTCCTGTCTGGGGTGCGCACACCGATAAACTCATCTTT; CDR3: CAPVWGAHTDKLIF
V: TRDV1; J: TRDJ1; size: many; D: NA; DNA: TGTGCTCTTGGGTGCTCTGAGTACACCGATAAACTCATCTTT; CDR3: CALGCSEYTDKLIF
V: TRDV1; J: TRDJ1; size: medium-sized; D: NA; DNA: TGTGCTCTTGGGGAGATACCCCAAACTCAACTCATCTTT; CDR3: CALGEIPQTQLIF
V: TRDV2; J: TRDJ1; size: medium-sized; D: NA; DNA: TGTGCCTGTGACACCGTACTGGGTCCCGATAAACTCATCTTT; CDR3: CACDTVLGPDKLIF
V: TRDV1; J: TRDJ1; size: NA; D: TRDD3; DNA: TGTGCTCTTGGGGAAGGTAGAACTCCTCGGGGATACTACACCGATAAACTCATCTTT; CDR3: CALGEGRTPRGYYTDKLIF
V: TRDV1; J: TRDJ1; size: many; D: TRDD3; DNA: TGTGCTCTCGGGGAAAGGGGGGGATCTTGGTACACCGATAAACCCATCTTT; CDR3: CALGERGGSWYTDKPIF
V: TRDV1; J: TRDJ1; size: few; D: TRDD2; DNA: TGCGCCCTTGTATGGTGGCTTCCTACTAGTCGGTGGGGGTCAAGGGCCGATAAACTCATCTTT; CDR3: CALVWWLPTSRWGSRADKLIF
V: TRDV1; J: TRDJ1; size: many; D: TRDD3; DNA: TGTGCTCTTGGCACTTTCTTCCTCCCACTGGTTTTACTGGGGGATACGGGTAAACTCATCTTT; CDR3: CALGTFFLPLVLLGDTGKLIF
V: TRDV2; J: TRDJ1; size: many; D: TRDD3; DNA: TGTGCCTGTGACGCCGTACTGGGGGATAATTCGGATCTTACAGGCGATAAACTCATCTTT; CDR3: CACDAVLGDNSDLTGDKLIF
V: TRDV3; J: TRDJ1; size: many; D: TRDD3; DNA: TGTGCCTCCTCCCAAGGGATACACCCCACCGATAAACTCATCTTT; CDR3: CASSQGIHPTDKLIF
V: TRDV1; J: TRDJ1; size: many; D: TRDD3; DNA: TGTGCTCTTGGGGAACGAGGCTTCTACCCCTACTGGGGGAGACGGGGTAGGTACACCGATAAACTCATCTTT; CDR3: CALGERGFYPYWGRRGRYTDKLIF
V: TRDV1; J: TRDJ1; size: many; D: NA; DNA: TGTGCTCTTGGGCCTCCCACCCTGGACCCTACGTATGACCGGAGGGGTGGTTGGATCGACACCGATAAACTCATCTTT; CDR3: CALGPPTLDPTYDRRGGWIDTDKLIF
V: TRDV1; J: TRDJ1; size: many; D: TRDD3; DNA: TGTGCTCTTGGGGAAGGGGCTGGGGGACCCCCCGAGAAACTCATCTTT; CDR3: CALGEGAGGPPEKLIF
V: TRDV1; J: TRDJ1; size: many; D: TRDD3; DNA: TGTGCCCTTGGGGAACCCGGTCCCGCCCGCGGTACTGGGGGATACGTAAGTTATCGGAGTAAACTCATCTTT; CDR3: CALGEPGPARGTGGYVSYRSKLIF
V: TRDV2; J: TRDJ1; size: medium-sized; D: NA; DNA: TGTGCCTGTGACACTTTGATACGGAGGACCGATAAACTCATCTTT; CDR3: CACDTLIRRTDKLIF
V: TRDV2; J: TRDJ1; size: medium-sized; D: TRDD2; DNA: TGTGCCTGTGACCCCCTTCCTACCGTTAAGGGTACCGATAAACTCATCTTT; CDR3: CACDPLPTVKGTDKLIF
V: TRDV1; J: TRDJ1; size: many; D: TRDD3; DNA: TGTGCTCTTGGGAAGGGGGTCTTCATCTGGGGGAACACCGATAAACTCATCTTT; CDR3: CALGKGVFIWGNTDKLIF
V: TRDV1; J: TRDJ1; size: many; D: NA; DNA: TGTGCTCTGGGAAAAACGCCTCACCAAAATGTCCTGGGGAAGTTGAAGTACACCGATAAACTCATCTTT; CDR3: CALGKTPHQNVLGKLKYTDKLIF
V: TRDV1; J: TRDJ1; size: many; D: TRDD3; DNA: TGTGCTCTTGGGGAAGCTCGAACCAGGGATGGGGGATGCGATAAACTCATCTTT; CDR3: CALGEARTRDGGCDKLIF
V: TRDV2; J: TRDJ1; size: medium-sized; D: TRDD3; DNA: TGTGCCTGTGACACAGCCTGGGGGTTCCCTAAAAACACCGATAAACTCATCTTT; CDR3: CACDTAWGFPKNTDKLIF
V: TRDV2; J: TRDJ1; size: medium-sized; D: NA; DNA: TGTGCCTGTGACCCCCTAGGGCACGATAAACTCATCTTT; CDR3: CACDPLGHDKLIF
V: TRDV1; J: TRDJ1; size: medium-sized; D: TRDD3; DNA: TGTGCTCTTGGGGAATGGGGGAGGTCCTGGGCCCGACTCAGAGCCGATAAACTCATCTTT; CDR3: CALGEWGRSWARLRADKLIF
V: TRAV38-2/DV8; J: TRDJ1; size: many; D: NA; DNA: TGTGCCCACCGGAGCACCGATAAACTCATCTTT; CDR3: CAHRSTDKLIF
V: TRDV1; J: TRDJ1; size: many; D: TRDD3; DNA: TGTGCTCTTGGGTGCCATTCCTACGGGTACTGTTTTCACTGGGGGAACGATAAACTCATCTTT; CDR3: CALGCHSYGYCFHWGNDKLIF
V: TRDV1; J: TRDJ1; size: medium-sized; D: NA; DNA: TGTGCTCTTGGGGCTCACCCTTCCTACTTCTACTGGGGGCCGTCGTACACCGATAAACTCATCTTT; CDR3: CALGAHPSYFYWGPSYTDKLIF
V: TRDV3; J: TRDJ1; size: many; D: TRDD3; DNA: TGTGCCTTTACCTTTCCTTGGGGGATACCCACCGATAAACTCATCTTT; CDR3: CAFTFPWGIPTDKLIF
V: TRDV1; J: TRDJ1; size: many; D: TRDD2; DNA: TGTGCTCTTGGGGTTTCCTACGTGGGAGTATACACGAAACTCATCTTT; CDR3: CALGVSYVGVYTKLIF
V: TRDV2; J: TRDJ1; size: many; D: TRDD3; DNA: TGTGCCTGTGACACTCTCGAGCTGGGGGATGGCGACACCGATAAACTCATCTTT; CDR3: CACDTLELGDGDTDKLIF
V: TRDV1; J: TRDJ1; size: many; D: TRDD3; DNA: TGTGCTCTTGGGGAACTAGGCCCCCTACACTGGGGGAGGTACACCGATAAACTCATCTTT; CDR3: CALGELGPLHWGRYTDKLIF
V: TRDV2; J: TRDJ1; size: many; D: TRDD3; DNA: TGTGCCTGTGACACCGTGGGGTCTGGGGGATATCTTACCGATAAACTCATCTTT; CDR3: CACDTVGSGGYLTDKLIF
V: TRDV1; J: TRDJ4; size: many; D: TRDD3; DNA: TGTGCTCTTGGTTTCTCGATGTTGGGGGATACGCGATCCAGACCCCTGATCTTT; CDR3: CALGFSMLGDTRSRPLIF
V: TRDV1; J: TRDJ1; size: many; D: TRDD3; DNA: TGTGCTCTTGGGGAACCCCCCTTCCCTTATTTGGTGGCTGGGGGATACGCCATTGATAAACTCATCTTT; CDR3: CALGEPPFPYLVAGGYAIDKLIF
V: TRDV1; J: TRDJ1; size: many; D: TRDD3; DNA: TGTGCTCTTGGGGAAAGTCCCTTGGGGGATATAGGGAAACTCATCTTT; CDR3: CALGESPLGDIGKLIF